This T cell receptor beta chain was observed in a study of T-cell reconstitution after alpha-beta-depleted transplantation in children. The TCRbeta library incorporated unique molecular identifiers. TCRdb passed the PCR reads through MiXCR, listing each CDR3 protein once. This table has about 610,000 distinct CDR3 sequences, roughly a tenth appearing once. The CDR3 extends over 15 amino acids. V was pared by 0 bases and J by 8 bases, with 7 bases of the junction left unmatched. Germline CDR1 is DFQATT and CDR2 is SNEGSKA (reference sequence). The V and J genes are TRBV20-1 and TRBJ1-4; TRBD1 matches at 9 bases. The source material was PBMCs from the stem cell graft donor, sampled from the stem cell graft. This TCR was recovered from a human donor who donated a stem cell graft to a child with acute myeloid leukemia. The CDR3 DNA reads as TGCAGTGCTAGAGACCTGGACAGGGGTTTGGAAAAACTGTTTTTT. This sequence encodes CSARDLDRGLEKLFF.